One and the same sample provided the 26 T cell receptor beta chains below, sequenced in a study of CD8 T cells in Susac syndrome. It was with random hexamers that roughly 0.5 to 1 ug RNA was reverse transcribed. TCRdb fed the immunoSEQ multiplex PCR reads into MiXCR, producing one record per CDR3 protein. The table shows around 130,000 distinct CDR3 sequences, with about 94% occurring only once. The material sequenced was CD8+ T cells from PBMCs. The receptors were sampled from a human donor with Susac syndrome.

This chain uses TRBV7-9 with TRBJ2-7, with D possibly matching TRBD2 (5 bases). The germline gives CDR1 SEHNR, CDR2 FQNEAQ (reference sequence). This CDR3 region has 14 residues. V lost 6 bases to trimming and J lost 6 bases, with 18 bases between them. The CDR3 sequence is CASSPPGSLREQYF. The CDR3 nucleotides read TGTGCCAGCAGTCCTCCGGGATCACTCCGCGAGCAGTACTTC.

This clonotype was seen only once. The chain has TRBV4-1 and TRBJ1-4, with TRBD1 matching 9 bases. Trimming removed 4 bases from V and 6 bases from J; junction bases left unmatched: 6. Germline V lookup: CDR1 MGHRA, CDR2 YSYEKL. This CDR3 has 15 residues. Here the CDR3 DNA reads TGCGCCAGCAGCCCCCGGGACAGGGCTGATGAAAAACTGTTTTTT. Its protein is CASSPRDRADEKLFF.

V and J are TRBV6-5 and TRBJ2-7, with TRBD1 as a possible D gene (6 bases). The germline CDR1 and CDR2 sequences are MNHEY and SVGAGI. Trimming cost V 2 bases and J 6 bases, with 11 bases left between them. This CDR3 is built from 13 residues. CDR3 loop: CASSYALRGEQYF. Here the CDR3 DNA reads TGTGCCAGCAGTTACGCCCTCAGGGGCGAGCAGTACTTC.

This rearrangement joins TRBV7-9 to TRBJ1-2, with D hard to call. The CDR3 has 14 amino acids. The ends were cut back, 5 bases at V and 2 bases at J, with 12 bases in the middle. Per germline, CDR1 SEHNR and CDR2 FQNEAQ (reference sequence). The DNA for the CDR3 is TGTGCCAGCAGCCCGCCCGGTGAGAACTATGGCTACACCTTC. It encodes CASSPPGENYGYTF.

The CDR3 DNA reads TGTGCCAGCAGCTTGGGGCGCAGCTACTACGAGCAGTACTTC. Translation: CASSLGRSYYEQYF. The V call is TRBV5-6, the J call TRBJ2-7; D is ambiguous. V dropped 0 bases and J dropped 3 bases, with 10 bases sitting between them. The CDR3 spans 14 residues. The V gene's germline CDR1 is SGHDT and CDR2 YYEEEE. The full variable domain, rest sourced from reference TRBV5-6 and TRBJ2-7, is DAGVTQSPTHLIKTRGQQVTLRCSPKSGHDTVSWYQQALGQGPQFIFQYYEEEERQRGNFPDRFSGHQFPNYSSELNVNALLLGDSALYLCASSLGRSYYEQYFGPGTRLTVT.

The chain links TRBV28 to TRBJ2-5, with D uncertain. The CDR3 is 11 amino acids. Trimming took off 5 bases at V and 5 bases at J, with 6 bases between the two ends. Germline assignment: CDR1 MDHEN and CDR2 SYDVKM. The CDR3 DNA reads as TGTGCCAGCAGTCCATCTGAGACCCAGTACTTC. It yields the protein CASSPSETQYF.

In DNA form, the CDR3 reads TGTGCCAGCAGCACCACAGGGAGGGATCAGCCCCAGCATTTT. It is translated as CASSTTGRDQPQHF. The chain employs TRBV11-2 and TRBJ1-5; tentatively, D is TRBD1 (6 bases). Trimming removed 5 bases from V and 5 bases from J, with 13 bases in between. There are 14 residues in the CDR3. The germline V gene encodes CDR1 SGHAT and CDR2 FQNNGV.

CDR3 region: CASSKPGQGEQETQYF. Written as DNA, the CDR3 is TGTGCCAGCAGTAAACCAGGACAGGGGGAACAAGAGACCCAGTACTTC. The chain links TRBV6-2 or TRBV6-3 to TRBJ2-5; 10 nucleotides align to TRBD1. The trim removed 5 bases at V and 2 bases at J, leaving 8 bases unmatched. Germline V gene sequence: CDR1 MNHEY, CDR2 SVGEGT. This CDR3 is built from 16 residues.

This chain uses TRBV27 with TRBJ2-5; 9 bases are shared with TRBD2. CDR1 MNHEY and CDR2 SMNVEV come from the germline V gene (reference sequence). Trimming at V came to 4 bases and at J to 5 bases, leaving 5 bases not matched to a gene. The CDR3 runs 14 residues. The DNA of the CDR3 is TGTGCCAGCAGTTCAACTAGCGGGTCGGAGACCCAGTACTTC. The encoded protein is CASSSTSGSETQYF.

J is TRBJ1-2 and V is TRBV12-3 or TRBV12-4; TRBD1 agrees at 7 bases. CDR3 length equals 12 residues. J lost 6 bases, V lost 11 bases, and 9 bases had no gene match. The CDR3 DNA reads as TGTGCCGTCGGTAGGGGGCACGATGGCTACACCTTC. Its translation is CAVGRGHDGYTF.

The genes are TRBV10-3 and TRBJ2-7; 7 nucleotides agree with TRBD1. This CDR3 spans 13 amino acids. With 6 bases clipped from V and 2 bases from J, the junction kept 4 bases outside the gene matches. Germline V lookup: CDR1 ENHRY, CDR2 SYGVKD. The CDR3 loop reads CAISSGQTYEQYF. The CDR3 bases are TGTGCCATCAGCTCGGGACAGACCTACGAGCAGTACTTC.

The genes are TRBV2 and TRBJ1-1, with D possibly matching TRBD1 (6 bases). CDR3 length: 13 amino acids. V lost 6 bases and J 4 bases, leaving 12 bases between the germline ends. Germline CDR1 reads SNHLY; CDR2 reads FYNNEI. CDR3 DNA: TGTGCCAGCAGCGAACAGGGTATCACTGAAGCTTTCTTT. Translated, it gives CASSEQGITEAFF. Using reference TRBV2 and TRBJ1-1 for the parts outside the CDR3, the full variable domain is EPEVTQTPSHQVTQMGQEVILRCVPISNHLYFYWYRQILGQKVEFLVSFYNNEISEKSEIFDDQFSVERPDGSNFTLKIRSTKLEDSAMYFCASSEQGITEAFFGQGTRLTVV.

The chain uses TRBV13 and TRBJ2-7; 14 bases map to TRBD2. V gave up 5 bases and J gave up 5 bases; unmatched junction bases: 8. Germline V gene lookup returns CDR1 PRHDT and CDR2 FYEKMQ (reference sequence). CDR3 size: 16 residues. The CDR3 region has the DNA TGTGCCAGCAGCCCCTGGACTAGCGGGGGGAGGAACGAGCAGTACTTC. Protein sequence: CASSPWTSGGRNEQYF.

This clonotype came up once. This rearrangement joins TRBV7-9 to TRBJ2-3; D is possibly TRBD1 (7 bases). In germline, CDR1 is SEHNR, CDR2 FQNEAQ (reference sequence). With 0 bases removed from V and 5 bases from J, the gap between germline ends came to 12 bases. The CDR3 length is 15 residues. The CDR3 protein is CASSLAEGAKDTQYF. CDR3 DNA sequence: TGTGCCAGCAGCTTAGCGGAGGGGGCCAAAGATACGCAGTATTTT.

The J gene is TRBJ2-5, the V gene TRBV5-5, with 7 bases identical to TRBD1. V was clipped by 0 bases and J by 3 bases; unmatched bases: 2. Germline V gene data show CDR1 as SGHKS and CDR2 as YYEKEE (reference sequence). This CDR3 contains 14 residues. CDR3 protein: CASSLVRGKETQYF. The CDR3 nucleotides read TGTGCCAGCAGCTTGGTCAGGGGGAAAGAGACCCAGTACTTC.

This chain connects TRBV12-3 or TRBV12-4 to TRBJ2-7; 7 bases fit TRBD2. The CDR3 is made up of 16 amino acids. The trim removed 2 bases at V and 0 bases at J, leaving 7 bases unmatched. The CDR3 bases are TGTGCCAGCAGTTTAAGGGAGCGGGGCTTCTCCTACGAGCAGTACTTC. Its translation: CASSLRERGFSYEQYF.

V gene TRBV6-5 combines with J gene TRBJ2-3; TRBD2 might be the D (5 bases). Germline V lookup: CDR1 MNHEY, CDR2 SVGAGI. Trimming pared 0 bases from V and 2 bases from J, leaving 12 bases between. The CDR3 has 16 amino acids. CDR3 in amino acids: CASSYSYRGDTDTQYF. For the CDR3, the DNA is TGTGCCAGCAGTTACTCGTACCGGGGTGACACAGATACGCAGTATTTT.

This chain's CDR3 is CASSLTAKEAFF. DNA of the CDR3: TGTGCCAGCAGCTTAACGGCGAAGGAAGCTTTCTTT. This chain joins TRBV5-6 and TRBJ1-1; D is unresolved. The CDR3 has 12 amino acids. V dropped 2 bases and J dropped 8 bases, with 10 bases sitting between them. The V gene's germline CDR1 is SGHDT and CDR2 YYEEEE.

This rearrangement joins TRBV5-1 to TRBJ2-7; D gene ambiguous. The CDR3 consists of 14 residues. V was pared by 7 bases and J by 3 bases, with 17 bases between. Looked up from germline, CDR1 is SGHRS and CDR2 is YFSETQ. The CDR3 coding sequence is TGCGCCAGCGCCCCGAGGAGACTTGACTACGAGCAGTACTTC. Its translation is CASAPRRLDYEQYF. Based on the CDR3 plus reference TRBV5-1 and TRBJ2-7, the full variable domain is KAGVTQTPRYLIKTRGQQVTLSCSPISGHRSVSWYQQTPGQGLQFLFEYFSETQRNKGNFPGRFSGRQFSNSRSEMNVSTLELGDSALYLCASAPRRLDYEQYFGPGTRLTVT.

This clonotype has a single count. The V gene is TRBV9, the J gene TRBJ2-1; TRBD1 is a possible D gene (6 bases). The CDR3 extends over 16 amino acids. V lost 2 bases, J lost 0 bases, and 12 bases lay in between. Germline CDR1 SGDLS, CDR2 YYNGEE. Here the CDR3 reads CASSVQGTSSYNEQFF. The CDR3 DNA follows: TGTGCCAGCAGCGTTCAGGGGACGAGCTCCTACAATGAGCAGTTCTTC.

V gene TRBV27 combines with J gene TRBJ2-7; D remains unclear. The V gene lost 2 bases and the J gene lost 3 bases, with 8 bases spanning the gap. The CDR3 totals 13 residues. Looked up from germline, CDR1 is MNHEY and CDR2 is SMNVEV (reference sequence). The CDR3 nucleotides read TGTGCCAGCAGTTTAGGGTCCGGCTACGAGCAGTACTTC. Translated: CASSLGSGYEQYF.

The chain couples TRBV24-1 to TRBJ1-5; a possible D gene is TRBD1 (6 bases). The CDR3 has 16 amino acids. Germline loops: CDR1 KGHDR, CDR2 SFDVKD. Trimming removed 7 bases from V and 4 bases from J, with 19 bases in between. The CDR3 loop reads CATSDTGTTPNQPQHF. The CDR3 DNA reads as TGTGCCACCAGCGATACCGGGACAACGCCTAATCAGCCCCAGCATTTT.

The V call is TRBV29-1, the J call TRBJ1-2; a possible D gene is TRBD1 (6 bases). The germline V gene encodes CDR1 SQVTM and CDR2 ANQGSEA. The CDR3 runs to 12 residues. V lost 7 bases, J lost 4 bases, and 13 bases lay in between. CDR3 DNA sequence: TGCAGCGCCGTGGACAGCCCCTATGGCTACACCTTC. Encoded protein: CSAVDSPYGYTF.

The genes are TRBV12-3 or TRBV12-4 and TRBJ1-1, with 7 bases aligning to TRBD1. V lost 3 bases and J lost 0; bases outside the gene matches: 10. This CDR3 is 17 amino acids long. Here the CDR3 DNA reads TGTGCCAGCAGTTTCCGATTCGAGACAGGGTTGAACACTGAAGCTTTCTTT. Translated, it gives CASSFRFETGLNTEAFF.

The V gene is TRBV6-5, the J gene TRBJ2-1; TRBD2 matches at 9 bases. Trimming took 6 bases from V and 6 from J; bases not matched to a gene: 9. Germline V CDR1 and CDR2: MNHEY, SVGAGI. The CDR3 length is 15 residues. This CDR3 is CASSGSGGGANEQFF. The CDR3 bases are TGTGCCAGCAGCGGGTCGGGCGGGGGGGCCAATGAGCAGTTCTTC.

The rearrangement uses TRBV15 and TRBJ2-7, with a weak D call TRBD2 (6 bases). Germline CDR1 is LNHNV and CDR2 is YYDKDF (reference sequence). The CDR3 spans 15 residues. The ends were cut back, 3 bases at V and 0 bases at J, with 12 bases in the middle. The CDR3 sequence is CATSSASVSSYEQYF. DNA of the CDR3: TGTGCCACCAGCAGTGCTAGCGTATCCTCCTACGAGCAGTACTTC.